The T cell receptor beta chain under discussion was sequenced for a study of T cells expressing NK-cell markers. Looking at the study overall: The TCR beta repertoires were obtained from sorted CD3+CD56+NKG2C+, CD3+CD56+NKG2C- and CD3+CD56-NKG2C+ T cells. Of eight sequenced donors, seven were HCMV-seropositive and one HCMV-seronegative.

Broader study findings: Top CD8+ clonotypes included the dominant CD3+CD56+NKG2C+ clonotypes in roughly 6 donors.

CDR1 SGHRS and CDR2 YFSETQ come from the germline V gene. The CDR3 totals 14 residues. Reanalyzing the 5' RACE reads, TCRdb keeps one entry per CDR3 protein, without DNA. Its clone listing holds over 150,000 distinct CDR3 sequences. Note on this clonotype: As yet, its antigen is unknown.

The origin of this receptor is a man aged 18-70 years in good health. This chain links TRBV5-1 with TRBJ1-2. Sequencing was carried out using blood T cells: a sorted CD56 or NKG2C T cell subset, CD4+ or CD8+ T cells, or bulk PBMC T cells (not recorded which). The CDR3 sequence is CASSLEDDNYGYTF. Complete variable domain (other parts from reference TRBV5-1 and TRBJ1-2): KAGVTQTPRYLIKTRGQQVTLSCSPISGHRSVSWYQQTPGQGLQFLFEYFSETQRNKGNFPGRFSGRQFSNSRSEMNVSTLELGDSALYLCASSLEDDNYGYTFGSGTRLTVV.